The sequence of this T cell receptor beta chain was determined in a study of T cell responses to AZD1222 COVID-19 vaccine. Germline V lookup: CDR1 SGHTA, CDR2 FQGTGA. V lost 2 bases and J lost 0, with 5 bases in between. This CDR3 contains 15 residues. The data were produced by immunoSEQ multiplex PCR, yet TCRdb's version contains in-frame clones alone and is incomplete. The table has around 120,000 clones, about 95% seen once; the top ten hold roughly 2%. The material sequenced was peripheral blood, taken on day 0 of AZD1222 vaccination. V usage is TRBV7-3 and J usage is TRBJ1-6; D not resolved. This receptor was taken from an adult in good health. CDR3 bases: TGTGCCAGCAGCTTATCCAGCTCCTATAATTCACCCCTCCACTTT. It encodes CASSLSSSYNSPLHF. The full variable domain, rest sourced from reference TRBV7-3 and TRBJ1-6, is GAGVSQTPSNKVTEKGKYVELRCDPISGHTALYWYRQSLGQGPEFLIYFQGTGAADDSGLPNDRFFAVRPEGSVSTLKIQRTERGDSAVYLCASSLSSSYNSPLHFGNGTRLTVT.